This TCR beta chain was observed in a study of cytomegalovirus exposure and HLA in healthy donors. About this clone itself: What it binds is unknown.

This CDR3 region has 15 residues. V was clipped by 5 bases and J by 1 base, with 14 bases between them. Germline V lookup: CDR1 MNHEY, CDR2 SVGAGI. General study findings and limits: Excluded: some indistinguishable V segments such as TRBV6-2 and TRBV6-3. Judged likely to be a sequencing artifact was a cluster of highly shared sequence variants.

Primers: 60 Vbeta forward and 13 Jbeta reverse. TCRdb's copy holds only in-frame clones and misses some; the assay was immunoSEQ multiplex PCR. The table includes 190,000 or so clones, under 90% detected once. The TCR was taken from a boy between 2 and 10 years old in good health and CMV-seronegative. The chain is built from TRBV6-5 and TRBJ1-2; D gene unclear. The sequenced sample was PBMCs. In DNA form, the CDR3 reads TGTGCCAGCAGTCCCTGGCCGGGTTTTAACTATGGCTACACCTTC. It encodes CASSPWPGFNYGYTF.